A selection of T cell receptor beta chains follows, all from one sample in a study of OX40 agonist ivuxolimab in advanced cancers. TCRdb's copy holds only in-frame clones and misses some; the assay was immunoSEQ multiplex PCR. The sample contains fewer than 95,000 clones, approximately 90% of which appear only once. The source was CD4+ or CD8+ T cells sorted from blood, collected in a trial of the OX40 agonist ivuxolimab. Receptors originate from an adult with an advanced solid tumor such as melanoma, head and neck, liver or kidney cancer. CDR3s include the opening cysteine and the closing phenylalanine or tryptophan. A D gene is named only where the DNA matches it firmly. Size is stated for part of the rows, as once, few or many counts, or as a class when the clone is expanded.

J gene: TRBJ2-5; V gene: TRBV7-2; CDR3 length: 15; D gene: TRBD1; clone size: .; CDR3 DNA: TGTGCCAGCAGCCACGGGGACAGACTCCAAGAGACCCAGTACTTC; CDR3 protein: CASSHGDRLQETQYF
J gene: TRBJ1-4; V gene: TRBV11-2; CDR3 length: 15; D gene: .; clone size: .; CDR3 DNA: TGTGCCAGCAGCTTAATAAGATCAACTAATGAAAAACTGTTTTTT; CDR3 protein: CASSLIRSTNEKLFF
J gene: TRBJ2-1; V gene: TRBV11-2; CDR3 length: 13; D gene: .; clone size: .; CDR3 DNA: TGTGCCAGCAGCTGGGGGAAGGTACATGAGCAGTTCTTC; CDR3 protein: CASSWGKVHEQFF
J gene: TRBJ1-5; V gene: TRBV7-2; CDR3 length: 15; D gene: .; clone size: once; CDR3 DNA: TGTGCCAGCAGCTTAGAATTCTCGGGCGGTCAGCCCCAGCATTTT; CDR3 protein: CASSLEFSGGQPQHF
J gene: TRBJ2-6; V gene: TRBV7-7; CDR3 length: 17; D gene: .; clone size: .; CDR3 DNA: TGTGCCAGCAGCAGGAGAGGGCCACAAAGTCGGGCCAACGTCCTGACTTTC; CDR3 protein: CASSRRGPQSRANVLTF
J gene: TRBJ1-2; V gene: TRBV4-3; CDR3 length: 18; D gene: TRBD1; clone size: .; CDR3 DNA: TGCGCCAGCAGCCAAGATCTGAGGCCTCAGGGGGCAGGGTATGGCTACACCTTC; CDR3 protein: CASSQDLRPQGAGYGYTF
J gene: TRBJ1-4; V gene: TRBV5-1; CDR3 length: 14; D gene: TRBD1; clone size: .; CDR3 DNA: TGCGCCAGCAGCTTACGACAGGGGGGTGAAAAACTGTTTTTT; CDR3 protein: CASSLRQGGEKLFF
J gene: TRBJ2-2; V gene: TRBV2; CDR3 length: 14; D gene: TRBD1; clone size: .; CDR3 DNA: TGTGCCAGCACAGTGGGACAGGGCATCGGGGAGCTGTTTTTT; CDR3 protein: CASTVGQGIGELFF
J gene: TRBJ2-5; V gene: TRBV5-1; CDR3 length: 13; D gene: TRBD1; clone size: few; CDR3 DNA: TGCGCCAGCAGCTTAGGGACAGTAGAGACCCAGTACTTC; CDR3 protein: CASSLGTVETQYF
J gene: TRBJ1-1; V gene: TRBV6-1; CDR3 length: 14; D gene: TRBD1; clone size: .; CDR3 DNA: TGTGCCAGCAGTTTGAACAGGGGGGACACTGAAGCTTTCTTT; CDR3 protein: CASSLNRGDTEAFF
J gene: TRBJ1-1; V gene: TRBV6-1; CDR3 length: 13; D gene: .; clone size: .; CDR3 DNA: TGTGCCAGCCCCGGGACAATGAACACTGAAGCTTTCTTT; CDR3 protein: CASPGTMNTEAFF
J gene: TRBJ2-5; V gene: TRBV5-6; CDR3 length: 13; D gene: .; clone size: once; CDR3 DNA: TGTGCCAGCAGGAGGAATAGGGGAGAGACCCAGTACTTC; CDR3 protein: CASRRNRGETQYF
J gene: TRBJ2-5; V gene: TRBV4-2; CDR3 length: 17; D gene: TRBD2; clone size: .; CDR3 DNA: TGTGCCAGCAGCCAAGATCCTAGCGGGAGTTACCAAGAGACCCAGTACTTC; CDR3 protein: CASSQDPSGSYQETQYF
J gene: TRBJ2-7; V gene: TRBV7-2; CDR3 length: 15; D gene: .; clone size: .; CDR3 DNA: TGTGCCAGCAGCTTAGATCGTCGGCAGGACGCCGAGCAGTACTTC; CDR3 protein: CASSLDRRQDAEQYF
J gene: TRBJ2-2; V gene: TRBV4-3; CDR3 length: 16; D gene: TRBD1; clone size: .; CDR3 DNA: TGCGCCAGCAGCCAAGATCCAGGGGGAACCACCGGGGAGCTGTTTTTT; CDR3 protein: CASSQDPGGTTGELFF
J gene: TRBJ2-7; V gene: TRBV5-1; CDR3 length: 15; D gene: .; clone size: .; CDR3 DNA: TGCGCCAGCAGCTTGGCGGGGCAAAGGGTGGACGAGCAGTACTTC; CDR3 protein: CASSLAGQRVDEQYF
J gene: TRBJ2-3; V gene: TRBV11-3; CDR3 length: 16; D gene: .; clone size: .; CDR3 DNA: TGTGCCAGCAGCCAGGGGACGGTTATTCGCACAGATACGCAGTATTTT; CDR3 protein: CASSQGTVIRTDTQYF
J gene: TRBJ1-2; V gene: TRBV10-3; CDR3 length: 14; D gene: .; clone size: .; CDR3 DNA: TGTGCCATCAGTGAGTCTGTTATGGACTATGGCTACACCTTC; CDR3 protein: CAISESVMDYGYTF
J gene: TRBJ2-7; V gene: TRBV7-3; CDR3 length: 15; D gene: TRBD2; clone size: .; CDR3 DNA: TGTGCCAGCAGCTTAGGGAGCGGGAGCATCTACGAGCAGTACTTC; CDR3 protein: CASSLGSGSIYEQYF
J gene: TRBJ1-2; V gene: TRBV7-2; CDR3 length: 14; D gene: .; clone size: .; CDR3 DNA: TGTGCCAGCAGCTTTGCTGGACTTAACTATGGCTACACCTTC; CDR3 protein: CASSFAGLNYGYTF
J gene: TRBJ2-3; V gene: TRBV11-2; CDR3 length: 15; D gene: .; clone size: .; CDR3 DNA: TGTGCCAGCAGCTTCTGGGCGGGGCAAGCAGATACGCAGTATTTT; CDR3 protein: CASSFWAGQADTQYF
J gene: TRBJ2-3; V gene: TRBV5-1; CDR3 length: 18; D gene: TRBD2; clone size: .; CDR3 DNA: TGCGCCAGCAGCTTGGTGGTAGCGGGAGTAGTCGGCACAGATACGCAGTATTTT; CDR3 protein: CASSLVVAGVVGTDTQYF
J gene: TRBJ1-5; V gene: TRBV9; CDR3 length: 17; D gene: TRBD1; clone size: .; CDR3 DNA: TGTGCCAGCAGTCGCGACAGGGACCTCTATAGCAATCAGCCCCAGCATTTT; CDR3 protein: CASSRDRDLYSNQPQHF
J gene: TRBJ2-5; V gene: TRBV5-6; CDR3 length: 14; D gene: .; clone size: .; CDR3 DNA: TGTGCCAGCAGCCCGGACCTGGGGGCAGAGACCCAGTACTTC; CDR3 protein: CASSPDLGAETQYF
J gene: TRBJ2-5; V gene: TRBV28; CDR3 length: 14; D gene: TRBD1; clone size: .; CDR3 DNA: TGTGCCAGCAGTTTACCGGGACAGCAAGAGACCCAGTACTTC; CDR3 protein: CASSLPGQQETQYF
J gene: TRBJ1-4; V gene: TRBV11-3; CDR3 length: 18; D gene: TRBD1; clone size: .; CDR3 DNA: TGTGCCAGCAGCCCGGGATGGGACAGTTTATCAACTAATGAAAAACTGTTTTTT; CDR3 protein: CASSPGWDSLSTNEKLFF
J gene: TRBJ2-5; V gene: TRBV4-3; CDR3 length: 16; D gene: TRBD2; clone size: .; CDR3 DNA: TGCGCCAGCAGCCAAGAAACGACTAGCGGCCAAGAGACCCAGTACTTC; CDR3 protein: CASSQETTSGQETQYF
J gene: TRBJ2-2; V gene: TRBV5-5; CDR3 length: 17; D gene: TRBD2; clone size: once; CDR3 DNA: TGTGCCAGCAGCTTGTACAATGCGGGAGTCGGCGCCGGGGAGCTGTTTTTT; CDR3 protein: CASSLYNAGVGAGELFF
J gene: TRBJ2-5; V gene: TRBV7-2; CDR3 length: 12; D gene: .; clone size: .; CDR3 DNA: TGTGCCAGCAGCTTAGGCTCAGGGGCCCAGTACTTC; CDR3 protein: CASSLGSGAQYF
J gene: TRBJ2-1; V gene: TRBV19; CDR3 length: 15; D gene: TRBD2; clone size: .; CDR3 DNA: TGTGCCAGTAGTAAGGGACTAGCGGGAGATTTGGAGCAGTTCTTC; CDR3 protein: CASSKGLAGDLEQFF
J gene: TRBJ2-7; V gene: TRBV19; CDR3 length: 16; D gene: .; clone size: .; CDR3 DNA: TGTGCCAGTAGCCACTCGACCAGGGTTCGGAACTACGAGCAGTACTTC; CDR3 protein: CASSHSTRVRNYEQYF
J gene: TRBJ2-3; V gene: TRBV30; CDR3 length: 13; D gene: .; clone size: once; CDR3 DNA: TGTGCCTGGAGGGTTGGGGGAGTGGATACGCAGTATTTT; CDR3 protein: CAWRVGGVDTQYF
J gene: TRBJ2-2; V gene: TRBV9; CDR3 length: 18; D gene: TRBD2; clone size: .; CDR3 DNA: TGTGCCAGCAGCGCCGCTGGACTAGCGGGAGGGCCGGTCGGGGAGCTGTTTTTT; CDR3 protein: CASSAAGLAGGPVGELFF
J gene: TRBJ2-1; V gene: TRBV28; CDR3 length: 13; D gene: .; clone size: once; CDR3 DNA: TGTGCCAGCAGCCTAGGCCCAAACAATGAGCAGTTCTTC; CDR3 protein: CASSLGPNNEQFF
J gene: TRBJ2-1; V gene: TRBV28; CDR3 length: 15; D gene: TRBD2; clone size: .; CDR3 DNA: TGTGCCAGCAGAGCAGGGTCTAGCGGGTACAATGAGCAGTTCTTC; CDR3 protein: CASRAGSSGYNEQFF
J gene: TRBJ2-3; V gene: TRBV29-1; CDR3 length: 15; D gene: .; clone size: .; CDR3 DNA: TGCAGCGTTGTGAATTTTGGGGGCGGCACAGATACGCAGTATTTT; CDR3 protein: CSVVNFGGGTDTQYF
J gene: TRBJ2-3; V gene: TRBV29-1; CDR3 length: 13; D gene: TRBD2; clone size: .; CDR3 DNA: TGCAGCGTGTCAGCGGGAGCGGCAGATACGCAGTATTTT; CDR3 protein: CSVSAGAADTQYF
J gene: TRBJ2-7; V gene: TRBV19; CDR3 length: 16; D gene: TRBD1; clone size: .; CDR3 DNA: TGTGCCAGTAGTCTGTACCGGGACAGGGGGCCATACGAGCAGTACTTC; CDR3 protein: CASSLYRDRGPYEQYF
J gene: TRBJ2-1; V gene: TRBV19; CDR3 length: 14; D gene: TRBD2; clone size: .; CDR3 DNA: TGTGCCAGTAGTATAGAGGGGGGGGACAATGAGCAGTTCTTC; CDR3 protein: CASSIEGGDNEQFF
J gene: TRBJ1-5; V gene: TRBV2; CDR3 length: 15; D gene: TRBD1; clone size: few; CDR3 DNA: TGTGCCAGCACCAACCGTCCAGGGGGCGGGCAGCCCCAGCATTTT; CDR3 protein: CASTNRPGGGQPQHF
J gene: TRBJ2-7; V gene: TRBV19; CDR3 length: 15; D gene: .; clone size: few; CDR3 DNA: TGTGCCAGTAGTATTGGCCGACAGAACTCCTACGAGCAGTACTTC; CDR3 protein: CASSIGRQNSYEQYF
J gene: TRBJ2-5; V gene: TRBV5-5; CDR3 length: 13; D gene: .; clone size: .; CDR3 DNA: TGTGCCAGCAGCTTGGCCGGGGGAGAGACCCAGTACTTC; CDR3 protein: CASSLAGGETQYF
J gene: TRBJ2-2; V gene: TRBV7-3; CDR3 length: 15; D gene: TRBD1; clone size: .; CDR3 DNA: TGTGCCAGCAGCTATGGACAGGGGGCTAGCGGGGAGCTGTTTTTT; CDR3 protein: CASSYGQGASGELFF
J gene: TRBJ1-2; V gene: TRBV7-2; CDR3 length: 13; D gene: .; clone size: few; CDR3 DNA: TGTGCCAGCAGCTTAGCAGGGTTCGATGGCTACACCTTC; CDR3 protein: CASSLAGFDGYTF
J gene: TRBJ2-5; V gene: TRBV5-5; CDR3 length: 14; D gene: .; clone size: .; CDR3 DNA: TGTGCCAGCAGCTCCGCAGGGATCCAAGAGACCCAGTACTTC; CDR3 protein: CASSSAGIQETQYF
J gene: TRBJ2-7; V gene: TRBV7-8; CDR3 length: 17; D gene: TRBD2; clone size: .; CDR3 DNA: TGTGCCAGCAGCTCTCCCGGACTAGCGGGAGGACCCTACGAGCAGTACTTC; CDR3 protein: CASSSPGLAGGPYEQYF
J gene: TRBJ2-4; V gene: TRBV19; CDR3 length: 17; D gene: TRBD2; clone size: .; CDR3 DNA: TGTGCCAGTAGTATCTGGACTAGCGGGAGTAGCAGAAACATTCAGTACTTC; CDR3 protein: CASSIWTSGSSRNIQYF
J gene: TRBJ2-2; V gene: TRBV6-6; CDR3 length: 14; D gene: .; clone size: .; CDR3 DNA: TGTGCCGGGAAACCACAGGGAAGCACCGGGGAGCTGTTTTTT; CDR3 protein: CAGKPQGSTGELFF
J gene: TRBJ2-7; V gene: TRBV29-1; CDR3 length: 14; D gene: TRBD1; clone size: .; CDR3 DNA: TGCAGCGTTGAACCTGGGACAGGTCGCGACGAGCAGTACTTC; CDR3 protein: CSVEPGTGRDEQYF
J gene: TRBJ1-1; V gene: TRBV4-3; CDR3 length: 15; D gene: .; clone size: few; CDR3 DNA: TGCGCCAGCAGCCAAAATCGGCAGATGAACACTGAAGCTTTCTTT; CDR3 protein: CASSQNRQMNTEAFF
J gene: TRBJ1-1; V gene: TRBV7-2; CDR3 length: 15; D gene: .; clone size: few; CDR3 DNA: TGTGCCAGCAGCCCCTCGGCAGGGTTGGGCACTGAAGCTTTCTTT; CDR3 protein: CASSPSAGLGTEAFF
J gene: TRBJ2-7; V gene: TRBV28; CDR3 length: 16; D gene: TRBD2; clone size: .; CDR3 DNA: TGTGCCAGCAGTGCACACGTAGCGGGGACGTCCTACGAGCAGTACTTC; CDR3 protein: CASSAHVAGTSYEQYF